Listed below are T cell receptor beta chains from one sample, sequenced in a study of T cells in Graves' hyperthyroidism and ophthalmopathy. TCRdb called the multiplex PCR reads again in MiXCR, with one record for every CDR3 protein. This sample carries around 300,000 distinct CDR3 sequences, about an eighth of them seen once, and the ten largest clones take 7% to 9.5%. The sample comprised blood. Every receptor here comes from a woman aged 40-49 years with Graves' hyperthyroidism. The CDR3 runs from the conserved cysteine through the conserved F or W. A D gene is named only where the DNA matches it firmly. Rows give clone size only sometimes, using once, few, many, or a class for an expanded clone.

j_call v_call clone_size d_call cdr3_aa cdr3_nt
TRBJ2-2 TRBV28 many TRBD1 CASGETGGKGTGELFF TGTGCCAGTGGAGAAACAGGGGGAAAAGGCACCGGGGAGCTGTTTTTT
TRBJ1-5 TRBV7-2 NA NA CASSLSGWEPQHF TGTGCCAGCAGCTTATCAGGGTGGGAGCCCCAGCATTTT
TRBJ2-7 TRBV19 few NA CASSGMIASDEQYF TGTGCCAGTAGTGGTATGATAGCTAGCGACGAGCAGTACTTC
TRBJ1-6 TRBV27 few NA CASTPTASSYNSPLHF TGTGCCAGCACCCCCACTGCGAGCTCCTATAATTCACCCCTCCACTTT
TRBJ1-5 TRBV6-1 many NA CASSEARSYINYQPQHF TGTGCCAGCAGTGAAGCCAGGTCCTACATTAATTATCAGCCCCAGCATTTT
TRBJ2-3 TRBV10-3 few TRBD1 CAISESPGQGTDTQYF TGTGCCATCAGTGAGTCACCGGGACAGGGTACAGATACGCAGTATTTT
TRBJ2-1 TRBV7-9 many NA CASSSIGLGDLSEQFF TGTGCCAGCAGCTCAATCGGTTTAGGCGACCTTAGTGAGCAGTTCTTC
TRBJ2-3 TRBV20-1 many NA CSAVGGGRADTQYF TGCAGTGCCGTCGGCGGAGGGCGGGCAGATACGCAGTATTTT
TRBJ1-2 TRBV15 many NA CATSMGRAGYTF TGTGCCACCAGCATGGGCAGGGCTGGCTACACCTTC
TRBJ1-2 TRBV6-5 many NA CASSYGAGYGYTF TGTGCCAGCAGTTACGGGGCAGGATATGGCTACACCTTC
TRBJ2-3 TRBV10-3 many TRBD2 CAISESTSGRFTDTQYF TGTGCCATCAGTGAGTCGACTAGCGGGAGGTTCACAGATACGCAGTATTTT
TRBJ1-2 TRBV10-3 NA NA CAISDRTAPGVGYTF TGTGCCATCAGTGACAGGACGGCGCCTGGAGTTGGCTACACCTTC
TRBJ1-2 TRBV27 NA TRBD1 CASSKLGQGYGYTF TGTGCCAGCAGTAAACTCGGACAGGGATATGGCTACACCTTC
TRBJ1-1 TRBV6-1 many NA CASSEAPPRTEAFF TGTGCCAGCAGTGAAGCCCCTCCCAGGACTGAAGCTTTCTTT
TRBJ2-5 TRBV5-8 many NA CASSFPGEETQYF TGTGCCAGCAGCTTTCCGGGGGAAGAGACCCAGTACTTC
TRBJ2-1 TRBV3-1 few TRBD1 CASSQIGTVYNEQFF TGTGCCAGCAGCCAGATCGGGACAGTCTACAATGAGCAGTTCTTC
TRBJ2-2 TRBV30 many TRBD1 CAWRTDRAGELFF TGTGCCTGGAGAACTGACAGGGCCGGGGAGCTGTTTTTT
TRBJ2-3 TRBV12-3/TRBV12-4 many TRBD2 CASSFQRGNTDTQYF TGTGCCAGCAGTTTCCAGCGGGGCAACACAGATACGCAGTATTTT
TRBJ1-5 TRBV20-1 NA NA CSARDLRGSNQPQHF TGCAGTGCTAGAGATTTGAGGGGTAGCAATCAGCCCCAGCATTTT
TRBJ1-2 TRBV2 many NA CASNGEANYGYTF TGTGCCAGCAACGGGGAGGCTAACTATGGCTACACCTTC
TRBJ2-3 TRBV12-3/TRBV12-4 NA TRBD2 CASRYTSGRGGADTQYF TGTGCCAGCAGGTACACTAGCGGGAGAGGTGGGGCAGATACGCAGTATTTT
TRBJ2-1 TRBV18 few TRBD2 CASSQGLAGELEQFF TGTGCCAGCTCACAGGGACTAGCGGGAGAGCTTGAGCAGTTCTTC
TRBJ2-1 TRBV5-8 few NA CASSLPRSLNEQFF TGTGCCAGCAGCTTGCCTCGTAGTTTGAATGAGCAGTTCTTC
TRBJ2-7 TRBV19 many NA CASSLGVTYEQYF TGTGCCAGTAGCCTCGGGGTTACCTACGAGCAGTACTTC
TRBJ1-2 TRBV7-9 few NA CASSSRLGETLGGYTF TGTGCCAGCAGCTCCCGGTTGGGGGAAACTCTTGGTGGCTACACCTTC